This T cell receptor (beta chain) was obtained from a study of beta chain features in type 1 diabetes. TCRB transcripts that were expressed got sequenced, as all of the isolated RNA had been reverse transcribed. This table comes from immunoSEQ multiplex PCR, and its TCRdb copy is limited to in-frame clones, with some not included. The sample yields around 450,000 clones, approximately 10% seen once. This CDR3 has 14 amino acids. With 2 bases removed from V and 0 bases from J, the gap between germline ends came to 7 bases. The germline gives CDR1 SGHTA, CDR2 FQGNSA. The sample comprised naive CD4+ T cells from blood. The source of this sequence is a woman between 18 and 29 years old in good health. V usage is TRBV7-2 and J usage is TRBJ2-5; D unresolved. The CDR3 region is CASSLFSYQETQYF. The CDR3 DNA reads TGTGCCAGCAGCTTATTTTCGTACCAAGAGACCCAGTACTTC.